Presented here are 20 T cell receptor beta chains from one specimen sequenced in a study of blood T cell repertoires in COVID-19 (dated by TCRdb to about 2020). The library relied on the immunoSEQ multiplex PCR assay. In its TCRdb copy, this immuneACCESS table keeps in-frame sequences only and misses some clones. Where compared with another copy, unresolved V genes explain less than half of these, and the others have no known cause. Recorded for this sample are about 88,000 clones; roughly 88% of them occurred a single time. Approximately 10% of the sample goes to the ten largest clones. The sequenced sample consisted of peripheral blood. The receptors shown here come from a man at least 80 years old with acute or convalescent COVID-19.

V usage is TRBV20-1 and J usage is TRBJ2-2; perhaps TRBD1 as D (5 bases). Trimming took off 3 bases at V and 0 bases at J, with 11 bases between the two ends. Per germline, CDR1 DFQATT and CDR2 SNEGSKA (reference sequence). This CDR3 spans 15 amino acids. CDR3 sequence (DNA): TGCAGTGCTAGTTGGGGCGTCGCGAACACCGGGGAGCTGTTTTTT. Translation gives CSASWGVANTGELFF.

The CDR3 DNA reads as TGTGCCAGCAGGCTTCCAGGGTACTATGGCTACACCTTC. This gives the protein CASRLPGYYGYTF. The rearrangement uses TRBV28 and TRBJ1-2; TRBD1 might be the D (5 bases). The germline V and J ends were trimmed by 6 bases and 3 bases, with 11 bases remaining between them. Germline assignment: CDR1 MDHEN and CDR2 SYDVKM. The CDR3 consists of 13 residues.

J is TRBJ2-5 and V is TRBV24-1; D is ambiguous. The V gene lost 1 base and the J gene lost 5 bases, with 10 bases spanning the gap. The CDR3 totals 14 residues. Germline loops: CDR1 KGHDR, CDR2 SFDVKD. The CDR3 DNA reads TGTGCCACCAGTGATTTAGGCGGTCGGGAGACCCAGTACTTC. It specifies CATSDLGGRETQYF.

The rearrangement joins TRBV27 to TRBJ1-1, with unresolved D. CDR1 and CDR2 (germline): MNHEY, SMNVEV (reference sequence). The CDR3 sequence is 11 residues long. Trimming removed 9 bases from V and 4 bases from J, with 9 bases in between. CDR3 loop: CARVFGTEAFF. The CDR3 DNA reads TGTGCCAGAGTATTCGGCACTGAAGCTTTCTTT.

The chain joins TRBV4-1 to TRBJ2-5, with a tentative D call TRBD1 (6 bases). The V gene lost 3 bases and the J gene lost 4 bases, with 18 bases spanning the gap. Germline V gene lookup returns CDR1 MGHRA and CDR2 YSYEKL. The CDR3 has 16 residues. CDR3 coding DNA: TGCGCCAGCAGCCAGCGAACTCAGGGGATCGGAGAGACCCAGTACTTC. As protein: CASSQRTQGIGETQYF.

The genes are TRBV7-8 and TRBJ2-7; 8 bases align to TRBD2. This CDR3 comprises 15 residues. With 4 bases clipped from V and 4 bases from J, the junction kept 9 bases outside the gene matches. Germline lookup yields CDR1 SGHVS and CDR2 FQNEAQ. The CDR3 protein is CASSSSQASGYEQYF. The CDR3 DNA follows: TGTGCCAGCAGCTCGTCTCAGGCTAGCGGGTACGAGCAGTACTTC. The full variable domain, completed using reference TRBV7-8 and TRBJ2-7, is GAGVSQSPRYKVAKRGQDVALRCDPISGHVSLFWYQQALGQGPEFLTYFQNEAQLDKSGLPSDRFFAERPEGSVSTLKIQRTQQEDSAVYLCASSSSQASGYEQYFGPGTRLTVT.

V gene TRBV19 combines with J gene TRBJ1-4; tentative D call: TRBD1 (5 bases). V lost 3 bases to trimming and J lost 8 bases, with 13 bases between them. This CDR3 comprises 14 residues. Germline-derived CDR1 and CDR2 are LNHDA and SQIVND (reference sequence). Written as DNA, the CDR3 is TGTGCCAGTAGTATCCAGGGAGGCGGAGAAAAACTGTTTTTT. This sequence encodes CASSIQGGGEKLFF.

This rearrangement joins TRBV7-6 to TRBJ2-3, with 12 bases lining up with TRBD2. The junction had 8 bases not matched to a gene; V was cut back by 5 bases and J by 5 bases. The length of the CDR3 is 16 residues. The V gene's germline CDR1 is SGHVS and CDR2 FNYEAQ. The CDR3 DNA reads as TGTGCCAGCAGCCCCCTAGCGGGAGGGCCCGGAGATACGCAGTATTTT. Translating it yields CASSPLAGGPGDTQYF.

The chain employs TRBV24-1 and TRBJ2-2; 8 bases fit TRBD2. This CDR3 is 17 amino acids long. Looked up from germline, CDR1 is KGHDR and CDR2 is SFDVKD. The junction had 10 bases not matched to a gene; V was cut back by 5 bases and J by 3 bases. CDR3 sequence reads: CATSGQLAGRHTGELFF. In DNA, the CDR3 is TGTGCCACCAGTGGGCAATTAGCGGGACGTCACACCGGGGAGCTGTTTTTT.

This chain joins TRBV27 and TRBJ2-3, with 9 bases fitting TRBD2. CDR3 length equals 16 residues. V trimming: 8 bases; J trimming: 6 bases; junction bases outside the gene matches: 15. Germline values: CDR1 MNHEY, CDR2 SMNVEV (reference sequence). The chain's CDR3 is CASSGLRAGGTDTQYF. CDR3 in DNA: TGTGCCAGCTCCGGACTTAGGGCGGGAGGGACGGATACGCAGTATTTT.

The chain combines TRBV7-8 with TRBJ1-1; D is possibly TRBD1 (6 bases). Germline loops: CDR1 SGHVS, CDR2 FQNEAQ. The V and J ends lost 5 bases and 2 bases respectively, with 15 bases between them. CDR3 length: 15 residues. The CDR3 DNA follows: TGTGCCAGCAGCCCTTTGGCAGGGACAAACACTGAAGCTTTCTTT. As protein: CASSPLAGTNTEAFF.

The gene calls are TRBV6-5 and TRBJ1-2; 9 bases match TRBD1. J gave up 5 bases and V 6 bases, and 4 bases lay outside the gene matches. Germline V gene data show CDR1 as MNHEY and CDR2 as SVGAGI. The CDR3 spans 13 residues. In DNA form, the CDR3 reads TGTGCCAGCAGGACGACAGGGGGATATGGCTACACCTTC. It specifies CASRTTGGYGYTF.

The gene calls are TRBV4-1 and TRBJ2-2, with 8 bases identical to TRBD2. V trimming: 4 bases; J trimming: 2 bases; junction bases outside the gene matches: 12. The CDR3 has 18 amino acids. In germline, CDR1 is MGHRA, CDR2 YSYEKL. CDR3 sequence (DNA): TGCGCCAGCAGCCCCCGGGGTAGCGGGGACTCAAACACCGGGGAGCTGTTTTTT. Its protein is CASSPRGSGDSNTGELFF.

This rearrangement joins TRBV3-1 (or the pseudogene TRBV3-2) to TRBJ1-5, with D perhaps matching TRBD1 (6 bases). The CDR3 is 15 residues long. From germline, CDR1 is LGHDT and CDR2 YNNKEL (reference sequence). With 6 bases removed from V and 3 bases from J, the gap between germline ends came to 15 bases. The CDR3 DNA reads TGTGCCAGCAGACAAACGGACAGTCCCAATCAGCCCCAGCATTTT. Translating it yields CASRQTDSPNQPQHF.

This rearrangement joins TRBV19 to TRBJ2-5; 14 nucleotides match TRBD2. The CDR3 is 15 amino acids. Per germline, CDR1 LNHDA and CDR2 SQIVND (reference sequence). Trimming took 3 bases from V and 4 from J; bases not matched to a gene: 1. The CDR3 loop is CASSIGTSGGETQYF. In DNA, the CDR3 is TGTGCCAGTAGTATCGGGACTAGCGGGGGAGAGACCCAGTACTTC.

V gene TRBV5-1 combines with J gene TRBJ2-5; 9 nucleotides line up with TRBD1. Germline V CDR1 and CDR2: SGHRS, YFSETQ. V lost 3 bases, J lost 5 bases, and 5 bases stayed unmatched. This CDR3 comprises 14 residues. The CDR3 DNA sequence: TGCGCCAGCAGCTCGACAGGGGGTGGGGAGACCCAGTACTTC. Its protein is CASSSTGGGETQYF.

The chain recombines TRBV12-3 or TRBV12-4 with TRBJ2-5; D possibly corresponds to TRBD2 (6 bases). This CDR3 region has 13 residues. Trimming left V 6 bases short and J 5 bases short, with 13 bases between. CDR3 DNA: TGTGCCAGCAGCCTGGCAGGAGGGGAGACCCAGTACTTC. It encodes CASSLAGGETQYF.

The V call is TRBV6-5, the J call TRBJ1-1; 7 bases match TRBD1. The CDR3 length is 14 residues. V lost 8 bases, J lost 4 bases, and 10 bases stayed unmatched. Germline CDR1 MNHEY, CDR2 SVGAGI. CDR3 residues: CASATGEWFTEAFF. The CDR3 coding sequence is TGTGCCAGCGCCACAGGGGAATGGTTCACTGAAGCTTTCTTT.

The chain combines TRBV7-9 with TRBJ1-6; 8 bases agree with TRBD1. The germline V gene encodes CDR1 SEHNR and CDR2 FQNEAQ (reference sequence). The CDR3 totals 14 residues. V lost 0 bases, J lost 9 bases, and 1 base stayed unmatched. The CDR3 here is CASSLAQGVSPLHF. Written as DNA, the CDR3 is TGTGCCAGCAGCTTAGCACAGGGGGTTTCACCCCTCCACTTT.

This clone has just one count. The rearrangement joins TRBV11-2 to TRBJ2-1, with 14 bases lining up with TRBD2. The ends lost 1 base at V and 7 bases at J; junction bases unmatched: 3. The CDR3 runs to 16 residues. The V gene's germline CDR1 is SGHAT and CDR2 FQNNGV. The chain's CDR3 is CASSLGLAGGQNEQFF. Written as DNA, the CDR3 is TGTGCCAGCAGCTTAGGACTAGCGGGGGGGCAGAATGAGCAGTTCTTC.